The clone carrying this T cell receptor (beta chain) was seen repeatedly, ten times or more. Its target is not known. This entry belongs to a study of T cells in Graves' hyperthyroidism and ophthalmopathy. The study, taken as a whole, reports: Most clonotypes expanded in thyroid above 0.001 were likewise present in blood.

Germline V lookup: CDR1 SGHVS, CDR2 FNYEAQ. Trimming took 1 base from V and 5 from J, leaving 9 bases between them. The CDR3 length is 13 residues. TCR beta CDR3 region amplification was performed from RNA transcripts. Carried out on the TCR CDR3, a first-round RT-PCR used the HTBI primer set. TCRdb passed the multiplex PCR reads through MiXCR, listing each CDR3 protein once. The sample consists of 750,000 to 900,000 distinct CDR3 sequences, over 35% of them appearing once. Diagnostic assessment was based on clinical symptoms, serum thyroxine and TRAb, thyroid ultrasound and orbital computed tomography. The source of the PBMCs was around 9 ml of fresh peripheral blood.

The clonotype comes from a man younger than 35 with Graves' hyperthyroidism. The rearrangement uses TRBV7-6 and TRBJ2-7, with unresolved D. The sequenced material came from blood. The CDR3 nucleotides are TGTGCCAGCAGCTTAGATAGTACCCACGAGCAGTACTTC. It specifies CASSLDSTHEQYF.